This TCR beta chain was identified during a study of blood T cell repertoires in COVID-19. The wider study: PBMCs, B-cell-depleted T cells, or T cells were the source of the cDNA or gDNA that made up the material.

The CDR3 consists of 14 residues. Authors' data handling: Estimated nucleated cell counts came from reference gene primer amplification. Assay: immunoSEQ multiplex PCR; the TCRdb copy retains only in-frame clones and omits some. The V and J calls and clone size are taken from that table; D and trimming were inferred from the DNA. The table records 200,000 to 300,000 clones, 80% to 90% of them present only once. The TCR comes from a man in his thirties or forties with active or convalescent COVID-19. Sequenced material: peripheral blood. V usage is TRBV21-1 and J usage is TRBJ2-5; TRBD1 is the table's D call, not checked against the DNA. TRBV21-1 has pseudogene status. The CDR3 DNA follows: TGTGCCAGCAGCAAAGATGGGGCTAGGGAGACCCAGTACTTC. Protein product: CASSKDGARETQYF.